This TCR beta chain was retrieved from a study of blood T cells in healthy people across ages. Across the whole study: Template switching retrieved approximately one barcoded beta molecule for each two T cells.

Remarks on this clonotype: Its specificity is not known.

Caucasian, healthy and from Russia, the donors were aged between roughly 6 and 100. Researchers collected 9 to 10 milliliters of peripheral blood from every single donor. This CDR3 spans 14 amino acids. V was shortened by 6 bases and J by 8 bases, with 17 bases between the two germline ends. Germline lookup yields CDR1 WSHSY and CDR2 SAAADI. Sample-barcoded 5' priming and a J-beta primer mix drove a second PCR of roughly 7 to 11 cycles. TCRdb passed the 5' RACE reads through MiXCR, listing each CDR3 protein once. Of 1.5 million to 2 million distinct CDR3 sequences listed, approximately 30% are singletons. Study conclusions and caveats: Higher diversity, along with more naive CD4+ cells, distinguished long-lived donors from aged donors.

Material: blood. The TCR originated in a woman aged 25 to 39 in good health. This chain joins TRBV10-2 and TRBJ2-1; TRBD2 is a possible D gene (5 bases). In DNA form, the CDR3 reads TGCGCCAGCAGAACGAACTACAATAGCGATGAGCAGTTCTTC. The encoded protein is CASRTNYNSDEQFF.